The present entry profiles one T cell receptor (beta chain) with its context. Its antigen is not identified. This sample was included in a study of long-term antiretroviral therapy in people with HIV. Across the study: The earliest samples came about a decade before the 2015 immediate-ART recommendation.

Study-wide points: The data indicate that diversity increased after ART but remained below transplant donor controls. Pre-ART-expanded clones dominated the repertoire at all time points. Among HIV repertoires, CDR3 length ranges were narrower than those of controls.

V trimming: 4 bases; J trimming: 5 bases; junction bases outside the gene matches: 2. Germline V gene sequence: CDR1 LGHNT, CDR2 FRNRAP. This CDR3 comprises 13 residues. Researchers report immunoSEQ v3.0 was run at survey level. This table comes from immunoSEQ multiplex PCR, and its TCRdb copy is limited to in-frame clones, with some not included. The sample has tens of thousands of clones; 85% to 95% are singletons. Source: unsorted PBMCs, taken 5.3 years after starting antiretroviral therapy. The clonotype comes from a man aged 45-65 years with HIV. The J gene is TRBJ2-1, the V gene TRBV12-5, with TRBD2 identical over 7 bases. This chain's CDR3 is CASGYGTNNEQFF. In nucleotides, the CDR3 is TGTGCTAGTGGTTACGGGACTAACAATGAGCAGTTCTTC.